Shown below are 22 T cell receptor beta chains from a single sample sequenced in a study of Tregs in tolerant kidney transplant recipients. Produced via immunoSEQ multiplex PCR; TCRdb's table is partial and in-frame only. The table has over 60,000 clones, roughly 98% seen once. Sequenced material: CD4+ T cells from blood, taken before the transplant. The receptors derive from a human donor who received a combined kidney and bone marrow transplant.

CDR3 DNA: TGTGCCAGCAGGACGGGACTAGCGGGGGGAGGAGAAGAGCAGTACTTC. Translated: CASRTGLAGGGEEQYF. The chain employs TRBV7-2 and TRBJ2-7, with TRBD2 matching 15 bases. With V trimmed by 6 bases and J by 7 bases, 10 bases remained unmatched. This CDR3 contains 16 residues. Germline V gene lookup returns CDR1 SGHTA and CDR2 FQGNSA.

This clone was recorded a few times. The chain couples TRBV2 to TRBJ1-1; D not certain. CDR3 length: 13 amino acids. With 4 bases removed from V and 1 base from J, the gap between germline ends came to 7 bases. From germline, CDR1 is SNHLY and CDR2 FYNNEI. The CDR3 loop is CASSVFQNTEAFF. The CDR3 DNA reads as TGTGCCAGCAGTGTTTTCCAGAACACTGAAGCTTTCTTT.

The chain's CDR3 is CAWSVRRNTGELFF. In DNA form, the CDR3 reads TGTGCCTGGAGTGTACGCAGGAACACCGGGGAGCTGTTTTTT. V usage is TRBV30 and J usage is TRBJ2-2, with D uncertain. V was shortened by 0 bases and J by 1 base, with 6 bases between the two germline ends. Germline CDR1 and CDR2: GTSNPN and SVGIG (reference sequence). CDR3 length: 14 residues.

The chain joins TRBV5-1 to TRBJ1-2; unclear D gene. CDR1 is SGHRS, CDR2 YFSETQ, per germline. Trimming took 0 bases from V and 7 from J, leaving 10 bases between them. The CDR3 totals 13 residues. CDR3 in amino acids: CASSLGRVGGYTF. The DNA for the CDR3 is TGCGCCAGCAGCTTGGGGAGGGTCGGTGGCTACACCTTC. Full variable domain (missing parts from reference TRBV5-1 and TRBJ1-2): KAGVTQTPRYLIKTRGQQVTLSCSPISGHRSVSWYQQTPGQGLQFLFEYFSETQRNKGNFPGRFSGRQFSNSRSEMNVSTLELGDSALYLCASSLGRVGGYTFGSGTRLTVV.

This rearrangement joins TRBV9 to TRBJ2-3; 7 positions match TRBD2. Germline trimming cut 2 bases from V and 1 base from J; bases unmatched to any gene: 4. CDR3 length equals 15 residues. CDR1 is SGDLS, CDR2 YYNGEE, per germline. This CDR3 is CASSVRAGRTDTQYF. The CDR3 bases are TGTGCCAGCAGCGTGCGAGCGGGGCGCACAGATACGCAGTATTTT.

V usage is TRBV30 and J usage is TRBJ2-7, with a tentative D call TRBD2 (6 bases). The length of the CDR3 is 16 residues. Germline loops: CDR1 GTSNPN, CDR2 SVGIG (reference sequence). Trimming pared 3 bases from V and 1 base from J, leaving 19 bases between. This CDR3 reads CAWSYRGKWVSYEQYF. CDR3 nucleotide sequence: TGTGCCTGGAGCTATCGGGGGAAGTGGGTTTCCTACGAGCAGTACTTC.

The rearrangement joins TRBV2 to TRBJ1-5, with D possibly being TRBD1 (6 bases). Between the trimmed V and J ends, which lost 5 bases and 1 base, there was a span of 9 bases. Germline V gene sequence: CDR1 SNHLY, CDR2 FYNNEI. The CDR3 is 14 residues long. The CDR3 loop is CASSKGQSNQPQHF. The CDR3 bases are TGTGCCAGCAGTAAAGGACAGAGCAATCAGCCCCAGCATTTT.

The V call is TRBV5-1, the J call TRBJ2-5, with 9 nucleotides matching TRBD2. CDR1 and CDR2 (germline): SGHRS, YFSETQ. V lost 0 bases and J lost 5; bases outside the gene matches: 11. The CDR3 has 17 residues. The CDR3 nucleotides read TGCGCCAGCAGCTTGGGGGTAGCGGGAGAGGGAGAGGAGACCCAGTACTTC. Its protein product is CASSLGVAGEGEETQYF.

The rearrangement joins TRBV7-9 to TRBJ2-5; D perhaps matches TRBD1 (5 bases). Trimming took 2 bases from V and 2 from J, leaving 9 bases between them. The CDR3 spans 14 residues. Germline CDR1 is SEHNR and CDR2 is FQNEAQ (reference sequence). CDR3 coding DNA: TGTGCCAGCAGCTTAATATCAGGGCAAGAGACCCAGTACTTC. The encoded protein is CASSLISGQETQYF.

This rearrangement joins TRBV9 to TRBJ2-5; 8 bases line up with TRBD2. The CDR3 is 14 amino acids. Trimming removed 4 bases from V and 0 bases from J; junction bases left unmatched: 2. Per the germline V gene, CDR1 is SGDLS and CDR2 is YYNGEE. CDR3 coding DNA: TGTGCCAGCAGCTATAGCGGGAACCAAGAGACCCAGTACTTC. This gives the protein CASSYSGNQETQYF.

The chain employs TRBV5-1 and TRBJ2-3; D not resolved. Germline loops: CDR1 SGHRS, CDR2 YFSETQ. V was shortened by 5 bases and J by 4 bases, with 17 bases between the two germline ends. The CDR3 extends over 15 amino acids. In DNA form, the CDR3 reads TGCGCCAGCAGAAAAGATTCTTATTTAGCAGATACGCAGTATTTT. Translated: CASRKDSYLADTQYF. Filled out from reference TRBV5-1 and TRBJ2-3, the complete variable domain reads KAGVTQTPRYLIKTRGQQVTLSCSPISGHRSVSWYQQTPGQGLQFLFEYFSETQRNKGNFPGRFSGRQFSNSRSEMNVSTLELGDSALYLCASRKDSYLADTQYFGPGTRLTVL.

The V and J genes are TRBV18 and TRBJ2-7; D not certain. This CDR3 is built from 14 residues. Germline V gene data show CDR1 as KGHSH and CDR2 as LQKENI. Trimming took 2 bases from V and 3 from J, leaving 11 bases between them. CDR3 DNA sequence: TGTGCCAGCTCACCAGCAGGCAGTGGCTACGAGCAGTACTTC. Protein sequence: CASSPAGSGYEQYF.

V gene TRBV18 combines with J gene TRBJ2-2, with D possibly TRBD1 on 6 matching bases. Germline V gene lookup returns CDR1 KGHSH and CDR2 LQKENI. This CDR3 has 14 amino acids. V lost 2 bases to trimming and J lost 4 bases, with 8 bases between them. The chain's CDR3 is CASSPSRGTGELFF. The CDR3 DNA reads TGTGCCAGCTCACCAAGCAGGGGCACCGGGGAGCTGTTTTTT. The full variable domain, its missing parts supplied by reference TRBV18 and TRBJ2-2, is NAGVMQNPRHLVRRRGQEARLRCSPMKGHSHVYWYRQLPEEGLKFMVYLQKENIIDESGMPKERFSAEFPKEGPSILRIQQVVRGDSAAYFCASSPSRGTGELFFGEGSRLTVL.

This chain joins TRBV5-1 and TRBJ1-1, with 7 bases matching TRBD1. CDR1 SGHRS and CDR2 YFSETQ come from the germline V gene. Trimming took 3 bases from V and 2 from J; bases not matched to a gene: 4. This CDR3 comprises 14 residues. The CDR3 DNA sequence: TGCGCCAGCAGCTCGCAGGGGGTTAACACTGAAGCTTTCTTT. Its translation is CASSSQGVNTEAFF.

The chain recombines TRBV19 with TRBJ2-7; perhaps TRBD1 as D (6 bases). Per the germline V gene, CDR1 is LNHDA and CDR2 is SQIVND (reference sequence). Trimming took 7 bases from V and 2 from J, leaving 18 bases between them. CDR3 length: 15 residues. This CDR3 is CASTPNRDTAYEQYF. In nucleotides, the CDR3 is TGTGCCAGTACCCCAAACCGGGACACAGCCTACGAGCAGTACTTC.

This chain joins TRBV7-8 and TRBJ1-3; TRBD1 is a possible D gene (6 bases). The CDR3 is made up of 15 amino acids. The V gene's germline CDR1 is SGHVS and CDR2 FQNEAQ. Deletions cut 0 bases from V and 4 bases from J, with 10 bases between. The CDR3 sequence: CASSLAPQGGNTIYF. The CDR3 DNA follows: TGTGCCAGCAGCTTAGCACCACAGGGAGGAAACACCATATATTTT.

This rearrangement joins TRBV4-1 to TRBJ2-7; 11 nucleotides agree with TRBD1. The V and J ends lost 4 bases and 5 bases, in that order; junction bases with no gene match: 4. Germline V CDR1 and CDR2: MGHRA, YSYEKL. CDR3 length: 14 amino acids. CDR3 nucleotides: TGCGCCAGCAGCCTCGGACAGGGGGCCAACGAGCAGTACTTC. Translation: CASSLGQGANEQYF.

The J gene is TRBJ1-4, the V gene TRBV29-1; TRBD1 matches at 7 bases. Germline V gene data show CDR1 as SQVTM and CDR2 as ANQGSEA. The length of the CDR3 is 12 residues. Trimming cost V 3 bases and J 13 bases; bases outside gene matches: 8. CDR3 nucleotides: TGCAGCGTTGACCCCCCGGGACAGTCACTGTTTTTT. The encoded protein is CSVDPPGQSLFF.

This chain uses TRBV6-1 with TRBJ2-1, with D possibly matching TRBD2 (5 bases). The germline V gene has CDR1 MNHNS and CDR2 SASEGT. This CDR3 is 12 amino acids long. V was pared by 1 base and J by 16 bases, with 14 bases between. The CDR3 DNA reads as TGTGCCAGCAGTGAAGGGGCCAGGAGACTATTCTTC. As protein: CASSEGARRLFF.

This clone occurred once. V gene TRBV7-6 combines with J gene TRBJ2-7; D is ambiguous. The V end was cut by 0 bases, the J end by 6 bases, with 9 bases between. The CDR3 has 13 residues. Looked up from germline, CDR1 is SGHVS and CDR2 is FNYEAQ. This CDR3 reads CASSLAWRGEQYF. CDR3 in DNA: TGTGCCAGCAGCTTAGCTTGGCGCGGCGAGCAGTACTTC.

The V and J genes are TRBV7-9 and TRBJ2-1; 8 bases are a match to TRBD1. There are 17 residues in the CDR3. With V trimmed by 6 bases and J by 0 bases, 10 bases remained unmatched. CDR1 and CDR2 (germline): SEHNR, FQNEAQ (reference sequence). Here the CDR3 DNA reads TGTGCCAGCAGGCCGAATACCGGGACAGGCTCCTACAATGAGCAGTTCTTC. Amino acid sequence: CASRPNTGTGSYNEQFF. Filled out from reference TRBV7-9 and TRBJ2-1, the complete variable domain reads DTGVSQNPRHKITKRGQNVTFRCDPISEHNRLYWYRQTLGQGPEFLTYFQNEAQLEKSRLLSDRFSAERPKGSFSTLEIQRTEQGDSAMYLCASRPNTGTGSYNEQFFGPGTRLTVL.

The chain joins TRBV21-1 to TRBJ1-6. TRBV21-1 is an annotated pseudogene. The CDR3 spans 14 residues. The CDR3 region has the DNA TGTGCCAGCAGCATCGGCGGAACTAATTCACCCCTCCACTTT. Translating it yields CASSIGGTNSPLHF.